The following is a T cell receptor (beta chain) sequence with its context. Its antigen is undetermined. These data belong to a study of graft-versus-host responses after intestinal transplantation. Across the whole study: Uniformly, recipients were administered anti-thymocyte globulin induction with subsequent tacrolimus and steroids for 3 to 4 years.

Germline lookup yields CDR1 MNHEY and CDR2 SMNVEV (reference sequence). The V gene end was trimmed by 4 bases and the J gene end by 3 bases; junction bases not matched to a gene: 9. This CDR3 is 15 amino acids long. Assay: immunoSEQ multiplex PCR; the TCRdb copy retains only in-frame clones and omits some. The sample carries over 100,000 clones, 90% to 95% recorded once. The chain joins TRBV27 to TRBJ2-7, with 7 bases aligning to TRBD1. This receptor was taken from a human donor who was the organ donor for an intestinal transplant. The material sequenced was unstimulated CD8+ T cells sorted from spleen or lymph node cells, taken before transplant. The CDR3, as DNA: TGTGCCAGCAGTTATCTTTGGGCAGGGGGCTACGAGCAGTACTTC. Its protein product is CASSYLWAGGYEQYF.